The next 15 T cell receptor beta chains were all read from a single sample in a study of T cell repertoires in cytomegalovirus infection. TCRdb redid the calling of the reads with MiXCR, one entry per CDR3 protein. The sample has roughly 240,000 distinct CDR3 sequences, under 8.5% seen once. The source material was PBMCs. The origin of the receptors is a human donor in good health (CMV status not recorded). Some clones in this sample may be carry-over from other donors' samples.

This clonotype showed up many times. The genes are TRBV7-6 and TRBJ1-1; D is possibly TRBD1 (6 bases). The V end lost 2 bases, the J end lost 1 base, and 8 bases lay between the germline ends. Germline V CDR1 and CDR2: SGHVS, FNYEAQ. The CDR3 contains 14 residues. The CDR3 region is CASSLSDRNTEAFF. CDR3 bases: TGTGCCAGCAGCTTATCGGACAGGAACACTGAAGCTTTCTTT.

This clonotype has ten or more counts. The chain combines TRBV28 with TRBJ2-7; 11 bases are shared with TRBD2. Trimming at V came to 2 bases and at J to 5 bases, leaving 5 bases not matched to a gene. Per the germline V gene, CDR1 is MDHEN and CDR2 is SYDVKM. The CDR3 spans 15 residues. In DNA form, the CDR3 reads TGTGCCAGCAGTTTACCGTCTAGCGGGGGGAACGAGCAGTACTTC. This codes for CASSLPSSGGNEQYF.

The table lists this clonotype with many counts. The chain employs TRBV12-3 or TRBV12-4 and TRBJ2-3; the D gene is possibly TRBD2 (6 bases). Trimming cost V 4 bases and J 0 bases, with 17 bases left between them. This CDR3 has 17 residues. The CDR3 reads CASSSDRRASSTDTQYF. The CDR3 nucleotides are TGTGCCAGCAGTTCGGATAGGAGGGCTTCGAGCACAGATACGCAGTATTTT.

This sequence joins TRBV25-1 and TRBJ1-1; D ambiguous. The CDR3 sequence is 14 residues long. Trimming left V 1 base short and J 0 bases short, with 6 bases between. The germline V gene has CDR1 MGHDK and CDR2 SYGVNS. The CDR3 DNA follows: TGTGCCAGCAGTGAATTAGCGTTGAACACTGAAGCTTTCTTT. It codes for CASSELALNTEAFF.

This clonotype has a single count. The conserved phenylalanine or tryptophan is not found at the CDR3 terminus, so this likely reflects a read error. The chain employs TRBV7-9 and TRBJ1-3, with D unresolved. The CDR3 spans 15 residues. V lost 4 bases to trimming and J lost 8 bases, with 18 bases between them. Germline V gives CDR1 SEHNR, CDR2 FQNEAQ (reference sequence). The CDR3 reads CASSSGALKRDTIYL. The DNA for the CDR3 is TGTGCCAGCAGCTCTGGCGCCTTGAAAAGAGACACCATATATTTG.

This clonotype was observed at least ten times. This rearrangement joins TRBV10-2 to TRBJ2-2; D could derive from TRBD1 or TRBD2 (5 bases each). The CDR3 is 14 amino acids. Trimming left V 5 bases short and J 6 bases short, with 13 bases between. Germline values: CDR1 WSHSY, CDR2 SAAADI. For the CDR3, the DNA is TGCGCCAGCAGTTGGGACCCTGAGTCCGGGGAGCTGTTTTTT. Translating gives CASSWDPESGELFF.

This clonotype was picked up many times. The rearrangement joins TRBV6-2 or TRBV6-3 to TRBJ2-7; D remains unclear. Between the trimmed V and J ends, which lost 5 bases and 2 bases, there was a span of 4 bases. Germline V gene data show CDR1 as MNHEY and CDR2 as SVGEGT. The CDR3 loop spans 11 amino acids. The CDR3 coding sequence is TGTGCCAGCAGTCGTACCTACGAGCAGTACTTC. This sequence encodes CASSRTYEQYF.

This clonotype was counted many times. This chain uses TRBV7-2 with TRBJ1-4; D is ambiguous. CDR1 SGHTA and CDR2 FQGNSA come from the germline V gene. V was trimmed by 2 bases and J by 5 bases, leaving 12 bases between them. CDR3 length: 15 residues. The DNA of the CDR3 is TGTGCCAGCAGCTTATCTTTCTTTCAGAATGAAAAACTGTTTTTT. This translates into CASSLSFFQNEKLFF.

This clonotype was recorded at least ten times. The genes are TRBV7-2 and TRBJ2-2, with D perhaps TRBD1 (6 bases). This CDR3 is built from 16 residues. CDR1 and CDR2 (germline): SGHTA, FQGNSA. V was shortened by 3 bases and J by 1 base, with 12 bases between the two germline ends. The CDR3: CASSLGTTGNTGELFF. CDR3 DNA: TGTGCCAGCAGCTTGGGTACGACAGGGAACACCGGGGAGCTGTTTTTT. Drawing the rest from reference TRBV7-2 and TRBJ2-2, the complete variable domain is GAGVSQSPSNKVTEKGKDVELRCDPISGHTALYWYRQSLGQGLEFLIYFQGNSAPDKSGLPSDRFSAERTGGSVSTLTIQRTQQEDSAVYLCASSLGTTGNTGELFFGEGSRLTVL.

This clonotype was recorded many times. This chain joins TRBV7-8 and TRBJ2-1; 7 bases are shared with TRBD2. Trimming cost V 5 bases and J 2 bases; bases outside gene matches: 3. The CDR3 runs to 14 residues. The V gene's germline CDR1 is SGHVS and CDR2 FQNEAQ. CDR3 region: CASSPGTTYNEQFF. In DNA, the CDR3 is TGTGCCAGCAGCCCCGGGACTACCTACAATGAGCAGTTCTTC.

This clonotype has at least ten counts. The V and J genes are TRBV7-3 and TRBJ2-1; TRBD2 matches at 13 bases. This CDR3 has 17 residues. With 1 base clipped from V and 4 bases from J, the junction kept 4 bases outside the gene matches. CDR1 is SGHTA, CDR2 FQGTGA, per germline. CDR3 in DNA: TGTGCCAGCAGCTTAATGGGGACTAGCGGGGTTTACAATGAGCAGTTCTTC. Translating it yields CASSLMGTSGVYNEQFF.

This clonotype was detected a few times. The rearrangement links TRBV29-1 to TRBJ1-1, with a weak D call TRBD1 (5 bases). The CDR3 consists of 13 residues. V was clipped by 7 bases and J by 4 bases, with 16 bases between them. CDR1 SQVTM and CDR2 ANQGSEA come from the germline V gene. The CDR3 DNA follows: TGCAGCGGACTCCGGGGGAGAGGCACTGAAGCTTTCTTT. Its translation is CSGLRGRGTEAFF.

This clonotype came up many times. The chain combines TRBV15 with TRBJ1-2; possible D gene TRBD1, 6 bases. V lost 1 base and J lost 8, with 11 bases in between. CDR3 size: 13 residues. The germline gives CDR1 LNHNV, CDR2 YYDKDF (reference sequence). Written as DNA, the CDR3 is TGTGCCACCAGCAGAGGTGCAGGGGAAGGCTACACCTTC. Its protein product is CATSRGAGEGYTF.

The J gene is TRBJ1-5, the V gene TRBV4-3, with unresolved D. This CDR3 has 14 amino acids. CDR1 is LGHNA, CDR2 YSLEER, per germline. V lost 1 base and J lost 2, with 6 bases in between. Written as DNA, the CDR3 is TGCGCCAGCAGCCAAGCAGGAGGCAATCAGCCCCAGCATTTT. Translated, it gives CASSQAGGNQPQHF.

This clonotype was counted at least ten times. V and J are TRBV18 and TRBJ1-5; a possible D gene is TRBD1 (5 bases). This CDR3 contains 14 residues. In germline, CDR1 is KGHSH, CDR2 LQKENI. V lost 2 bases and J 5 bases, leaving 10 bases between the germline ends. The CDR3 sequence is CASSPSGGDQPQHF. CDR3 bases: TGTGCCAGCTCACCATCCGGGGGGGATCAGCCCCAGCATTTT.